This T cell receptor (beta chain) comes out of a study of T cell responses to AZD1222 COVID-19 vaccine. Per the germline V gene, CDR1 is ENHRY and CDR2 is SYGVKD. CDR3 length: 15 amino acids. Trimming left V 3 bases short and J 6 bases short, with 15 bases between. Profiled with immunoSEQ multiplex PCR; TCRdb holds only in-frame clones, not every one. The sample lists around 160,000 clones; around 83% were seen once. The receptor comes from an adult in good health. The specimen was peripheral blood, collected on day 0 of MenACWY control vaccination. The V gene is TRBV10-3, the J gene TRBJ2-1, with D tentatively TRBD1 or TRBD2 (5 bases each). As DNA, the CDR3 is TGTGCCATCAGTGAAAGAGGGCAGGGTCCCAATGAGCAGTTCTTC. As protein: CAISERGQGPNEQFF.